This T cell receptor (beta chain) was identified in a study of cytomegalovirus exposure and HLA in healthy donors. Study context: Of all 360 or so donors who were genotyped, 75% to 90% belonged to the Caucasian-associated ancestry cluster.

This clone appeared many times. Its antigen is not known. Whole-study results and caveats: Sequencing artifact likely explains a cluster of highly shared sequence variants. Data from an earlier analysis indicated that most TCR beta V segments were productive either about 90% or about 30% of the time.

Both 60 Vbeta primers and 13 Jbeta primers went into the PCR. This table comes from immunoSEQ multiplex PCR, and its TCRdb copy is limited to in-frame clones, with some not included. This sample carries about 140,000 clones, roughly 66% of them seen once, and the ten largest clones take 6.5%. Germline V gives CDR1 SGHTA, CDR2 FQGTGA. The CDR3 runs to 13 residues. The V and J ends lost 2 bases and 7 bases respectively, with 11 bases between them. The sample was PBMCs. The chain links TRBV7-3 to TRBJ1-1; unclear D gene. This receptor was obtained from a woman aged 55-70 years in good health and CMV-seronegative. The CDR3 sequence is CASSLDPPGEAFF. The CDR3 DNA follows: TGTGCCAGCAGCTTAGACCCCCCAGGTGAAGCTTTCTTT.